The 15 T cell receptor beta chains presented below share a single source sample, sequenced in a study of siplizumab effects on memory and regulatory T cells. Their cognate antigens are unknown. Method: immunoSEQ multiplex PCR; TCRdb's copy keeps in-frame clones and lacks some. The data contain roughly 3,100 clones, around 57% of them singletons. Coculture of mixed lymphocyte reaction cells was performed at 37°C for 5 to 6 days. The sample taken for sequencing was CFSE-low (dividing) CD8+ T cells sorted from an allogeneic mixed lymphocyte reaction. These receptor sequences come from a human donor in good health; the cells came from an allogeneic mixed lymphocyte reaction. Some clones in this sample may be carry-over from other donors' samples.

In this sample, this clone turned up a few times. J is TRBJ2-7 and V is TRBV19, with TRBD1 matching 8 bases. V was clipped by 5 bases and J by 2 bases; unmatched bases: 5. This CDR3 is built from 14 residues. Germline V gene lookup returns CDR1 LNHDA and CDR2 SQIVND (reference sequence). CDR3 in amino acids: CASSRTGFPYEQYF. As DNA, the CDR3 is TGTGCCAGTAGTCGGACAGGGTTTCCCTACGAGCAGTACTTC.

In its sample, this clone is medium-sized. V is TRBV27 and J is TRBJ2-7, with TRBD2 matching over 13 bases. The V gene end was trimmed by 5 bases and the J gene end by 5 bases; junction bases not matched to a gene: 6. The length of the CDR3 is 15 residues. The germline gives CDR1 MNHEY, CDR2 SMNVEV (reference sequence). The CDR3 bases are TGTGCCAGCAGTCTCGGGACTAGCGGGACTCACGAGCAGTACTTC. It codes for CASSLGTSGTHEQYF.

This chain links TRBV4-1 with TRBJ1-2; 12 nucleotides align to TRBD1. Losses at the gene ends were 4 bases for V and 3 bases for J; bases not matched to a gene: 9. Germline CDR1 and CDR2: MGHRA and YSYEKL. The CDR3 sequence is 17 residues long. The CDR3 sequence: CASSPNTGTGGYYGYTF. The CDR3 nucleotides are TGCGCCAGCAGCCCGAATACCGGGACAGGGGGCTACTATGGCTACACCTTC.

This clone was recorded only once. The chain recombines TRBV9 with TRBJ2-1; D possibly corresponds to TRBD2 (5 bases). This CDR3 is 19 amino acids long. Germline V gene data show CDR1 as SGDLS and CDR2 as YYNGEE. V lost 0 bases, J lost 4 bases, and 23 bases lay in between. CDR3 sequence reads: CASSVDVMEGGLAYNEQFF. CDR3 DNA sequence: TGTGCCAGCAGCGTAGACGTAATGGAAGGCGGGTTGGCTTACAATGAGCAGTTCTTC.

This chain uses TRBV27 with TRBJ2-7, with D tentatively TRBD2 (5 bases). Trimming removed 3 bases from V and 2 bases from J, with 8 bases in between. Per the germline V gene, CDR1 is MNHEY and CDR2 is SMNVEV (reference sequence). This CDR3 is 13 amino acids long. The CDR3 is CASSFGLTYEQYF. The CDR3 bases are TGTGCCAGCAGTTTTGGACTGACCTACGAGCAGTACTTC.

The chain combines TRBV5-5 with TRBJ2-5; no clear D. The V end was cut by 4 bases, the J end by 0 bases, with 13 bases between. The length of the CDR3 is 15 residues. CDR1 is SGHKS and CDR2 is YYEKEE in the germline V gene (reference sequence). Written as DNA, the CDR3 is TGTGCCAGCAGCAAGGAAAAAGGGTACCAAGAGACCCAGTACTTC. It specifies CASSKEKGYQETQYF.

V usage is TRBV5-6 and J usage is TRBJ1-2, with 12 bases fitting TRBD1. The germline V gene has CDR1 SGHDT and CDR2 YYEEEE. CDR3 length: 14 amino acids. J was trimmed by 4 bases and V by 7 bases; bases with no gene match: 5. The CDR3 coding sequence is TGTGCCAGCGTACCGGGACAGGGGGCCTATGGCTACACCTTC. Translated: CASVPGQGAYGYTF.

CDR3 sequence: CASSLNRGGTEAFF. In nucleotides, the CDR3 is TGCGCCAGCAGCTTAAACAGGGGCGGCACTGAAGCTTTCTTT. This sequence joins TRBV5-1 and TRBJ1-1; 7 bases are a match to TRBD1. V lost 2 bases to trimming and J lost 4 bases; unmatched junction nucleotides: 5. The CDR3 is 14 amino acids. Germline V CDR1 and CDR2: SGHRS, YFSETQ.

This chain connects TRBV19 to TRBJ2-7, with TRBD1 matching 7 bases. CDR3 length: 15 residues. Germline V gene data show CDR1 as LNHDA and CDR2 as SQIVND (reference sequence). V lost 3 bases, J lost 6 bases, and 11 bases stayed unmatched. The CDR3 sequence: CASSIFHQGVGEQYF. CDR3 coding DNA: TGTGCCAGTAGTATTTTCCATCAGGGGGTTGGCGAGCAGTACTTC.

CDR3 sequence reads: CASSHMDGFYGYTF. The CDR3 DNA reads as TGCGCCAGCAGCCATATGGACGGGTTCTATGGCTACACCTTC. The chain is built from TRBV4-1 and TRBJ1-2; D unclear. The V end was cut by 3 bases, the J end by 4 bases, with 12 bases between. This CDR3 is 14 amino acids long. Germline V lookup: CDR1 MGHRA, CDR2 YSYEKL.

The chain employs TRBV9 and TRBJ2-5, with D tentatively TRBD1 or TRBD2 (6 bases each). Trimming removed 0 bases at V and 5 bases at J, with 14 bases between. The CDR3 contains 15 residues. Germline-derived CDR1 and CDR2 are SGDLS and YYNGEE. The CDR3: CASSVGGGLGETQYF. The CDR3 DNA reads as TGTGCCAGCAGCGTAGGAGGGGGGCTAGGGGAGACCCAGTACTTC.

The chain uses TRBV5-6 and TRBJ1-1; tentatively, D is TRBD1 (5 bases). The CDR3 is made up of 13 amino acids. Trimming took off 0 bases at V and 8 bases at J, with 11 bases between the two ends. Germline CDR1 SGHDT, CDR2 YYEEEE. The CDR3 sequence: CASSLGGITEAFF. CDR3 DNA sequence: TGTGCCAGCAGCTTGGGGGGGATAACCGAAGCTTTCTTT.

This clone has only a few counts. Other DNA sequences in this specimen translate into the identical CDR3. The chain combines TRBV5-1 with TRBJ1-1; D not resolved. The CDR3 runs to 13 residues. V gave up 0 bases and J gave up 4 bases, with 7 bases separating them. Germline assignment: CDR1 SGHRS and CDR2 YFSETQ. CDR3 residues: CASSLGRTTEAFF. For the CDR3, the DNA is TGCGCCAGCAGCTTGGGGCGGACCACTGAAGCTTTCTTT.

Written as DNA, the CDR3 is TGTGCCAGCAGTTTCGGACTAGCGGCCTCCTACGAGCAGTACTTC. As protein: CASSFGLAASYEQYF. The rearrangement joins TRBV27 to TRBJ2-7; 10 positions agree with TRBD2. The junction had 2 bases not matched to a gene; V was cut back by 3 bases and J by 0 bases. Germline V lookup: CDR1 MNHEY, CDR2 SMNVEV (reference sequence). The CDR3 runs 15 residues.

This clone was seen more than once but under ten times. This CDR3 reads CASSPLPGQSKDTEAFF. DNA for the CDR3: TGCGCCAGCAGCCCCCTACCGGGCCAATCTAAGGACACTGAAGCTTTCTTT. The chain couples TRBV4-1 to TRBJ1-1; D unclear. Trimming took off 4 bases at V and 3 bases at J, with 21 bases between the two ends. This CDR3 spans 17 amino acids. The germline gives CDR1 MGHRA, CDR2 YSYEKL.